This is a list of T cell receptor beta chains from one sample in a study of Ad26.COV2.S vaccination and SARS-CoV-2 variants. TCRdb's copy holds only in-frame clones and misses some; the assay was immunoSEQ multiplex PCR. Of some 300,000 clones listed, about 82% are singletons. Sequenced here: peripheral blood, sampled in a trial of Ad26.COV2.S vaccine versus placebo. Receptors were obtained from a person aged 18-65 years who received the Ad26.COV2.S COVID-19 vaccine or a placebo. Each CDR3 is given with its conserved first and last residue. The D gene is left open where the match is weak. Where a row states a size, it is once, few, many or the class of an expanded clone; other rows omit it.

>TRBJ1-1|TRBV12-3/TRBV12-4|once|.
CASSFSGITEAFF
TGTGCCAGCAGTTTTTCAGGGATCACTGAAGCTTTCTTT
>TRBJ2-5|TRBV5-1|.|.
CASSSALALSETQYF
TGCGCCAGCAGCTCCGCTCTAGCGCTTTCGGAGACCCAGTACTTC
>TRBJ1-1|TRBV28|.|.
CASSLFFGGLGSSTEAFF
TGTGCCAGCAGTTTATTCTTCGGGGGCCTGGGGTCGAGCACTGAAGCTTTCTTT
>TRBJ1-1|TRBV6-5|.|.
CASSYGQMNTEAFF
TGTGCCAGCAGTTACGGACAGATGAACACTGAAGCTTTCTTT
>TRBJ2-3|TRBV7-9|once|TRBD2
CASSLVQTVAGSTDTQYF
TGTGCCAGCAGCTTAGTACAGACGGTAGCGGGGAGCACAGATACGCAGTATTTT
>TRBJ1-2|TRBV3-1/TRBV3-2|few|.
CASSHPSGKSDGYTF
TGTGCCAGCAGCCACCCCAGCGGGAAATCGGATGGCTACACCTTC
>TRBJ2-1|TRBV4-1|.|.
CASSQVSGTYPYNEQFF
TGCGCCAGCAGCCAAGTATCGGGCACGTACCCATACAATGAGCAGTTCTTC
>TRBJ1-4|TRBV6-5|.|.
CASSYNSRPNEKLFF
TGTGCCAGCAGTTACAACTCCAGACCGAATGAAAAACTGTTTTTT
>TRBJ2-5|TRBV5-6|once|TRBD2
CASSYPSRGEETQYF
TGTGCCAGCAGCTACCCTAGTCGGGGGGAAGAGACCCAGTACTTC
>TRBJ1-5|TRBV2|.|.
CASSETYRYQPQHF
TGTGCCAGCAGTGAGACGTACCGTTATCAGCCCCAGCATTTT
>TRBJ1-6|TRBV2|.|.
CASSEYGGSPLHF
TGTGCCAGCAGTGAATACGGGGGTTCCCCCCTCCACTTT
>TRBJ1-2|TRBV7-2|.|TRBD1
CASSLEGQAPYGYTF
TGTGCCAGCAGCTTGGAGGGACAGGCCCCCTATGGCTACACCTTC
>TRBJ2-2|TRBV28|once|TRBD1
CASRHEKDRANTGELFF
TGTGCCAGTAGACACGAGAAGGACAGGGCGAACACCGGGGAGCTGTTTTTT
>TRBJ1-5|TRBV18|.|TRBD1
CASSLYRTGGGQPQHF
TGTGCCAGCTCACTTTACAGGACAGGGGGCGGGCAGCCCCAGCATTTT
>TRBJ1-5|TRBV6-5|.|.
CASIRGAQPQHF
TGTGCCAGCATAAGGGGGGCTCAGCCCCAGCATTTT
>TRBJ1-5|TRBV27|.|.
CASSLNGGGHQPQHF
TGTGCCAGCAGTTTAAATGGGGGAGGTCATCAGCCCCAGCATTTT
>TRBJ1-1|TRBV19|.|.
CASSIGPGSTEAFF
TGTGCCAGTAGTATTGGTCCGGGGAGCACTGAAGCTTTCTTT
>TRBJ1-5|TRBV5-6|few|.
CASSLRGSNQPQHF
TGTGCCAGCAGCTTGAGGGGTTCCAATCAGCCCCAGCATTTT
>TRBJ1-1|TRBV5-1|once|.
CASSLAGGTNTEAFF
TGCGCCAGCAGCTTGGCGGGGGGGACGAACACTGAAGCTTTCTTT
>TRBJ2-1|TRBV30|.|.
CAWSDDAYNEQFF
TGTGCCTGGAGCGATGACGCATACAATGAGCAGTTCTTC
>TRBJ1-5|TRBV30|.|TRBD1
CAWSPQGAEPQHF
TGTGCCTGGAGCCCGCAGGGGGCAGAGCCCCAGCATTTT
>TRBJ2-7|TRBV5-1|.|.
CASSLEYEQYF
TGCGCCAGCAGCTTGGAGTACGAGCAGTACTTC
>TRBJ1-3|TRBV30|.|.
CAWMTAGNTIYF
TGTGCCTGGATGACAGCTGGAAACACCATATATTTT
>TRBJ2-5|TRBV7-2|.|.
CASSGGRASGGETQYF
TGTGCCAGCAGCGGGGGGCGGGCGTCGGGTGGAGAGACCCAGTACTTC
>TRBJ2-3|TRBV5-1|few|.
CASSREVNPTDTQYF
TGCGCCAGCAGCAGGGAGGTCAACCCCACAGATACGCAGTATTTT
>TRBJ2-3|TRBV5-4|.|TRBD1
CASSIGGRGRTDTQYF
TGTGCCAGCAGCATAGGGGGCAGGGGACGCACAGATACGCAGTATTTT
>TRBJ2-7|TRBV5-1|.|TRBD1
CASSTMDRVYEQYF
TGCGCCAGCAGCACGATGGACAGGGTCTACGAGCAGTACTTC
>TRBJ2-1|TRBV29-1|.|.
CSVSGALARSYNEQFF
TGCAGCGTGTCCGGGGCGCTTGCGAGGTCGTACAATGAGCAGTTCTTC
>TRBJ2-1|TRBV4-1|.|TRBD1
CASSQSDRGTYNEQFF
TGCGCCAGCAGCCAATCCGACAGGGGAACCTACAATGAGCAGTTCTTC
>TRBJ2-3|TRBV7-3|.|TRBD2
CASSSPGLAGGADTQYF
TGTGCCAGCAGCTCGCCGGGACTAGCGGGGGGTGCAGATACGCAGTATTTT
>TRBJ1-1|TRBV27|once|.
CASSYGGSTEAFF
TGTGCCAGCAGTTACGGGGGGAGCACTGAAGCTTTCTTT
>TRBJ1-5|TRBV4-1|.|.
CASSHTGNNQPQHF
TGCGCCAGCAGCCACACCGGGAACAATCAGCCCCAGCATTTT
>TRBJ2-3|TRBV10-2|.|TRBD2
CASSEYAGVFRTDTQYF
TGCGCCAGCAGTGAGTACGCGGGGGTCTTCCGCACAGATACGCAGTATTTT
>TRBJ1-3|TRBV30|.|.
CAWSGGGGTIYF
TGTGCCTGGAGTGGAGGAGGTGGCACCATATATTTT
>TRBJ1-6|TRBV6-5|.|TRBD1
CASRGQGGSPLHF
TGTGCCAGCAGGGGACAGGGCGGCTCACCCCTCCACTTT
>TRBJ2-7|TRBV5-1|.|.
CASSFLPSYEQYF
TGCGCCAGCAGCTTTTTGCCCTCCTACGAGCAGTACTTC
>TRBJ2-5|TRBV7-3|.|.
CASSLLPGPKGAETQYF
TGTGCCAGCAGTCTTTTACCGGGGCCCAAAGGGGCAGAGACCCAGTACTTC
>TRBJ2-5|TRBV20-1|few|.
CSASQLGYQETQYF
TGCAGTGCTAGTCAGCTGGGGTACCAAGAGACCCAGTACTTC
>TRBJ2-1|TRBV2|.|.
CASRELGAISYNEQFF
TGTGCCAGCAGAGAATTAGGGGCGATAAGTTACAATGAGCAGTTCTTC
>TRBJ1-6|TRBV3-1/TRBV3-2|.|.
CASSRRGDTYNSPLHF
TGTGCCAGCAGCCGGCGGGGGGACACCTATAATTCACCCCTCCACTTT
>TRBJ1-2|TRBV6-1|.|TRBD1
CASSEADRGRHPIFNYGYTF
TGTGCCAGCAGTGAAGCAGACAGGGGGCGACACCCGATTTTTAACTATGGCTACACCTTC
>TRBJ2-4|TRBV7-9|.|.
CASSSGGVWDIQYF
TGTGCCAGCAGCTCAGGAGGGGTTTGGGACATTCAGTACTTC
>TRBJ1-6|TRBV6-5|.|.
CASRSGTPYNSPLHF
TGTGCCAGCAGGTCCGGGACACCCTATAATTCACCCCTCCACTTT
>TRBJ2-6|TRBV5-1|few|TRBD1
CASSFGTVGTGFSGANVLTF
TGCGCCAGCAGCTTCGGGACGGTAGGGACAGGCTTCTCTGGGGCCAACGTCCTGACTTTC
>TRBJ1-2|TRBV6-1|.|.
CASSEVQGVGGYTF
TGTGCCAGCAGTGAAGTACAGGGAGTGGGGGGCTACACCTTC
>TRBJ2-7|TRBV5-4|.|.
CASSPAGPYEQYF
TGTGCCAGCAGCCCGGCGGGCCCCTACGAGCAGTACTTC
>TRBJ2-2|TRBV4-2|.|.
CASSQSKGTGELFF
TGTGCCAGCAGCCAATCGAAGGGGACGGGGGAGCTGTTTTTT
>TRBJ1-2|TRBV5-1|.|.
CASSSTGRATSNYGYTF
TGCGCCAGCAGCTCCACGGGCAGAGCGACATCTAACTATGGCTACACCTTC
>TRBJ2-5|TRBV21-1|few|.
CAIGGLALGETQYF
TGTGCCATCGGGGGCCTAGCTTTGGGAGAGACCCAGTACTTC
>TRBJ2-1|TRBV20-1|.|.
CSASLGVVRAGGGVF
TGCAGTGCTAGTTTGGGCGTCGTAAGGGCCGGAGGGGGGGTCTTC
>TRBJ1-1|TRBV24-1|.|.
CATSDEGETEAFF
TGTGCCACCAGTGATGAAGGGGAGACTGAAGCTTTCTTT
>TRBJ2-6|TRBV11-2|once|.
CASSFQQGFSGANVLTF
TGTGCCAGCAGCTTCCAACAGGGCTTCTCTGGGGCCAACGTCCTGACTTTC
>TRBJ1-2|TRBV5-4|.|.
CASSLDPGAMDYGYTF
TGTGCCAGCAGTCTTGACCCCGGAGCGATGGACTATGGCTACACCTTC
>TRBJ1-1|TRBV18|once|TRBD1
CASAGQGAQIEAGYAFF
TGTGCCAGCGCGGGACAGGGGGCGCAAATTGAGGCTGGATATGCTTTCTTT
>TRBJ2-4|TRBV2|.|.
CASSEQGINIQYF
TGTGCCAGCAGTGAACAGGGGATAAACATTCAGTACTTC